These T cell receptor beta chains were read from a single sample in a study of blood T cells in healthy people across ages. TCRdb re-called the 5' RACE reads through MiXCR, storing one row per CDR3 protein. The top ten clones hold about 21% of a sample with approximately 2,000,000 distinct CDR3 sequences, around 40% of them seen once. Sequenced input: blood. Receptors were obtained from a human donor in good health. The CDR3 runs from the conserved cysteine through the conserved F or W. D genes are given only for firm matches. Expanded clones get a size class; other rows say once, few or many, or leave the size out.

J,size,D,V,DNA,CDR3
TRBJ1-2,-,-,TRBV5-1,TGCGCCAGCAGTCGATCAAGATGGCACCACTATGGCTACACCTTC,CASSRSRWHHYGYTF
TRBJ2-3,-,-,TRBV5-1,TGCGCCAGCAGCTTGACCGCAGCTAGTCTCAGTCGGGATACGCAGTATTTT,CASSLTAASLSRDTQYF
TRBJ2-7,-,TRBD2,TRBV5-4,TGTGCCAGCAGCTTGATCGGGACTAGCTCCTACGAGCAGTACTTC,CASSLIGTSSYEQYF
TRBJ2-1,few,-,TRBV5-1,TGCGCCAGCAGCTTGGTTGGCCGTTCCGATGAGCAGTTCTTC,CASSLVGRSDEQFF
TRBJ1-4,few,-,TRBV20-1,TGCAGTGCTAGAGATGTACAGGGAGTTGAAAAACTGTTTTTT,CSARDVQGVEKLFF
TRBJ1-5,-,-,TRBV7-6,TGTGCCAGCAGCTTAGAACAGGGCATGGGTCAGCCCCAGCATTTT,CASSLEQGMGQPQHF
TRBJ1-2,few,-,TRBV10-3,TGTGCCATCAGTGAGAACTTATATGGCTACACCTTC,CAISENLYGYTF
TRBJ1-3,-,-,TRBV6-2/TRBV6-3,TGTGCCAGCAGTTACAGAGGAAGTGGCTACAAGGGATATAACACCATATATTTT,CASSYRGSGYKGYNTIYF
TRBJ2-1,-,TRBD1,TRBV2,TGTGCCAGCAACCATCCGGGACAGGGGTCTTGGGATGAGCAGTTCTTC,CASNHPGQGSWDEQFF
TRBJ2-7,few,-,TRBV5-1,TGCGCCAGCAGCTCCTCCCCTCTACAGGTCGAGCAGTACTTC,CASSSSPLQVEQYF
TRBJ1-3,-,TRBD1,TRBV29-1,TGCAGCGTTGGGACAGGCCTAAGAGGAAACACCATATATTTT,CSVGTGLRGNTIYF
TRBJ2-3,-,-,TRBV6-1,TGTGCCAGCCTAATGGACAAAAGCACAGATACGCAGTATTTT,CASLMDKSTDTQYF
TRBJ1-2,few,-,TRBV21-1,-,CASVGRGSKGYTF
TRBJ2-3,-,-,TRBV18,TGTGCCAGCTCATTCACGGAGTCCACAGATACGCAGTATTTT,CASSFTESTDTQYF
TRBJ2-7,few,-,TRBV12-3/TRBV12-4,TGTGCCAGCAGTCCCGGACTCGGAAGAACCTACGAGCAGTACTTC,CASSPGLGRTYEQYF
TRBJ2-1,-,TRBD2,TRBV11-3,TGTGCCAGCAGCTTAGAGGGACTAGCGGGGGGCATTTCCTACAATGAGCAGTTCTTC,CASSLEGLAGGISYNEQFF
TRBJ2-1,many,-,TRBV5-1,TGCGCCAGCAGCTCGTCAGGGACCTACAATGAGCAGTTCTTC,CASSSSGTYNEQFF
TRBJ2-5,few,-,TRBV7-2,TGTGCCAGCAGCTTACTAAGGGGCCTCCAAGAGACCCAGTACTTC,CASSLLRGLQETQYF
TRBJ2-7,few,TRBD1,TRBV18,TGTGCCAGCTCACCCTATGGGACAGGGGCCTACGAGCAGTACTTC,CASSPYGTGAYEQYF
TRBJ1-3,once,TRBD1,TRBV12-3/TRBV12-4,TGTGCCAGCAGTTCCGGACAGGGCTCTGGAAACACCATATATTTT,CASSSGQGSGNTIYF